This T cell receptor (beta chain) was observed in a study of cytomegalovirus exposure and HLA in healthy donors. Study context: In an early release, HLA-typed donors contributed approximately 82 million unique TCR sequences. Regarding the study as a whole: The listing of 160 or so TCR beta chains classed them as cytomegalovirus-associated. Judged likely to be a sequencing artifact was a cluster of highly shared sequence variants.

V was trimmed by 0 bases and J by 5 bases, leaving 14 bases between them. CDR1 is SGHNT, CDR2 YYREEE, per germline (reference sequence). The CDR3 totals 15 residues. A note on this clone: As yet, its antigen is unknown.

The PCR made use of 60 Vbeta and 13 Jbeta primers. The assay was immunoSEQ multiplex PCR, and TCRdb's table has in-frame clones only and misses some. Of 150,000 to 200,000 clones in the sample, approximately 79% were seen once. Sequencing used PBMCs. This chain connects TRBV5-4 to TRBJ2-5; D may be TRBD2 (5 bases). The receptor was isolated from a woman in her 30s in good health and CMV-seropositive. This CDR3 is CASSLGQRSDETQYF. The CDR3 DNA is TGTGCCAGCAGCTTGGGGCAGCGGAGTGACGAGACCCAGTACTTC.